Each of the 9 T cell receptor beta chains below was sequenced from the same sample in a study of cytomegalovirus exposure and HLA in healthy donors. The PCR had 60 Vbeta and 13 Jbeta primers. The table came from immunoSEQ multiplex PCR; TCRdb's copy has only in-frame clones and leaves some out. The repertoire has around 99,000 clones, around 77% of them found once; the top ten carry around 3.6%. The specimen sequenced was PBMCs. The source of these receptors is a man aged 35 to 55 in good health and CMV-seronegative.

This chain links TRBV7-8 with TRBJ2-7; 7 positions match TRBD2. This CDR3 is 14 amino acids long. The germline V gene encodes CDR1 SGHVS and CDR2 FQNEAQ. After removal of 7 bases from V and 2 bases from J, the junction contained 8 bases not matched to a gene. The CDR3 region is CASTRRGTPYEQYF. The CDR3 coding sequence is TGTGCCAGCACTAGGCGGGGGACTCCCTACGAGCAGTACTTC.

The chain carries TRBV28 and TRBJ2-1; TRBD2 might be the D (5 bases). Trimming left V 3 bases short and J 0 bases short, with 12 bases between. CDR3 length: 16 residues. CDR1 and CDR2 from the germline V gene are MDHEN and SYDVKM. The CDR3, as DNA: TGTGCCAGCAGTTTGGGCGGACTCAGCTCCTACAATGAGCAGTTCTTC. Translation gives CASSLGGLSSYNEQFF.

The chain joins TRBV19 to TRBJ2-5; 10 bases are shared with TRBD2. V shed 6 bases, J shed 4 bases, and the junction held 8 bases outside the gene matches. The length of the CDR3 is 15 residues. The germline V gene has CDR1 LNHDA and CDR2 SQIVND (reference sequence). This CDR3 is CASRELAGRGETQYF. The CDR3 coding sequence is TGTGCCAGTAGAGAACTAGCGGGGAGGGGAGAGACCCAGTACTTC.

This chain links TRBV5-8 with TRBJ2-5, with 12 bases fitting TRBD2. Trimming at V came to 6 bases and at J to 1 base, leaving 4 bases not matched to a gene. The CDR3 loop spans 15 amino acids. Germline lookup yields CDR1 SGHTS and CDR2 YDEGEE. The CDR3 is CASKTSGRPQETQYF. Here the CDR3 DNA reads TGTGCCAGCAAGACTAGCGGGAGACCCCAAGAGACCCAGTACTTC.

This chain connects TRBV2 to TRBJ1-2, with D hard to call. This CDR3 has 12 residues. V was pared by 4 bases and J by 7 bases, with 10 bases between. The V gene's germline CDR1 is SNHLY and CDR2 FYNNEI. This CDR3 reads CASSVYPPGYTF. Here the CDR3 DNA reads TGTGCCAGCAGTGTCTATCCACCTGGCTACACCTTC.

In nucleotides, the CDR3 is TGTGCCAGCAGCTTGGTAGCGGGGCGCAGCTCCTACAATGAGCAGTTCTTC. As protein: CASSLVAGRSSYNEQFF. The V call is TRBV5-4, the J call TRBJ2-1, with TRBD2 identical over 8 bases. V was pared by 0 bases and J by 0 bases, with 5 bases of the junction left unmatched. Germline loops: CDR1 SGHNT, CDR2 YYREEE (reference sequence). This CDR3 region has 17 residues.

The chain recombines TRBV5-4 with TRBJ2-7, with D maybe TRBD2 (7 bases). The V end was cut by 4 bases, the J end by 3 bases, with 14 bases between. Germline values: CDR1 SGHNT, CDR2 YYREEE (reference sequence). CDR3 length: 14 amino acids. The CDR3 coding sequence is TGTGCCAGCAGCCTCAGGGGCGGGAGCTACGAGCAGTACTTC. This gives the protein CASSLRGGSYEQYF. Looking up the rest from reference TRBV5-4 and TRBJ2-7 gives the full variable domain: ETGVTQSPTHLIKTRGQQVTLRCSSQSGHNTVSWYQQALGQGPQFIFQYYREEENGRGNFPPRFSGLQFPNYSSELNVNALELDDSALYLCASSLRGGSYEQYFGPGTRLTVT.

This chain links TRBV28 with TRBJ1-4; 7 nucleotides line up with TRBD1. This CDR3 is built from 15 residues. V shed 3 bases and J 6 bases; nucleotides not matched to a gene: 7. Germline assignment: CDR1 MDHEN and CDR2 SYDVKM. CDR3 bases: TGTGCCAGCAGTTTCCGAGACAGGGCGGATGAAAAACTGTTTTTT. This translates into CASSFRDRADEKLFF.

With regard to this clone: Other DNA sequences in this specimen translate into the identical CDR3. The chain carries TRBV5-4 and TRBJ2-2; tentatively, D is TRBD2 (5 bases). V was clipped by 7 bases and J by 5 bases, with 15 bases between them. Germline values: CDR1 SGHNT, CDR2 YYREEE (reference sequence). This CDR3 has 14 amino acids. As DNA, the CDR3 is TGTGCCAGCCGAGGGTCCGCCGATACCGGGGAGCTGTTTTTT. This sequence encodes CASRGSADTGELFF.